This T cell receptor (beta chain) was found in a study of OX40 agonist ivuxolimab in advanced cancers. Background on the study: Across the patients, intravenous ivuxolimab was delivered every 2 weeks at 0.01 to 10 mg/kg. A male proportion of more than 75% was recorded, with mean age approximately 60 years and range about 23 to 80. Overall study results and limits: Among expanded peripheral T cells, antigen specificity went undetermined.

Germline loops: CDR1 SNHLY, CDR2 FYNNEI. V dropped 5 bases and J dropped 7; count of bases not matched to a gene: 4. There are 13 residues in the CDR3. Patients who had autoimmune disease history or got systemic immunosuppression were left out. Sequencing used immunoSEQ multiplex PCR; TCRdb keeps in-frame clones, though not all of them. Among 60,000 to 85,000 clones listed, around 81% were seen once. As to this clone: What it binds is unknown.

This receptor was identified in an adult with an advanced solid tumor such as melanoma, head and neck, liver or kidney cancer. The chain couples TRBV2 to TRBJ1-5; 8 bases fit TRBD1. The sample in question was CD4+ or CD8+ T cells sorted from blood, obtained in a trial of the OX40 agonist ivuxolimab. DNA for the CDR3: TGTGCCAGCAGTAATAACAGGGGGCAGCCCCAGCATTTT. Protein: CASSNNRGQPQHF.